This TCR beta chain was retrieved from a study of post-analysis software for immune sequencing data. Prepared libraries of TCR beta cDNA carried unique molecular identifiers. TCRdb re-derived calls from the PCR reads in MiXCR, one entry per CDR3 protein. Of approximately 570,000 distinct CDR3 sequences listed, 44% are singletons. Study observations and caveats: About five TRBV segments were more frequent in patients than controls; TRBV5-6, TRBV5-1 and TRBV20-1 belonged to this group.

With respect to this clonotype: What it recognizes is unknown.

V gave up 3 bases and J gave up 6 bases, with 23 bases separating them. The CDR3 runs to 17 residues. Germline V gene lookup returns CDR1 ENHRY and CDR2 SYGVKD. This clonotype was sampled from a girl aged 5-17 years with multiple sclerosis. This chain links TRBV10-3 with TRBJ1-2; unclear D gene. Specimen: blood. The CDR3 spells CAISDPREDWSMDGYTF. The CDR3 DNA reads TGTGCCATCAGTGACCCCCGTGAAGACTGGTCGATGGATGGCTACACCTTC.